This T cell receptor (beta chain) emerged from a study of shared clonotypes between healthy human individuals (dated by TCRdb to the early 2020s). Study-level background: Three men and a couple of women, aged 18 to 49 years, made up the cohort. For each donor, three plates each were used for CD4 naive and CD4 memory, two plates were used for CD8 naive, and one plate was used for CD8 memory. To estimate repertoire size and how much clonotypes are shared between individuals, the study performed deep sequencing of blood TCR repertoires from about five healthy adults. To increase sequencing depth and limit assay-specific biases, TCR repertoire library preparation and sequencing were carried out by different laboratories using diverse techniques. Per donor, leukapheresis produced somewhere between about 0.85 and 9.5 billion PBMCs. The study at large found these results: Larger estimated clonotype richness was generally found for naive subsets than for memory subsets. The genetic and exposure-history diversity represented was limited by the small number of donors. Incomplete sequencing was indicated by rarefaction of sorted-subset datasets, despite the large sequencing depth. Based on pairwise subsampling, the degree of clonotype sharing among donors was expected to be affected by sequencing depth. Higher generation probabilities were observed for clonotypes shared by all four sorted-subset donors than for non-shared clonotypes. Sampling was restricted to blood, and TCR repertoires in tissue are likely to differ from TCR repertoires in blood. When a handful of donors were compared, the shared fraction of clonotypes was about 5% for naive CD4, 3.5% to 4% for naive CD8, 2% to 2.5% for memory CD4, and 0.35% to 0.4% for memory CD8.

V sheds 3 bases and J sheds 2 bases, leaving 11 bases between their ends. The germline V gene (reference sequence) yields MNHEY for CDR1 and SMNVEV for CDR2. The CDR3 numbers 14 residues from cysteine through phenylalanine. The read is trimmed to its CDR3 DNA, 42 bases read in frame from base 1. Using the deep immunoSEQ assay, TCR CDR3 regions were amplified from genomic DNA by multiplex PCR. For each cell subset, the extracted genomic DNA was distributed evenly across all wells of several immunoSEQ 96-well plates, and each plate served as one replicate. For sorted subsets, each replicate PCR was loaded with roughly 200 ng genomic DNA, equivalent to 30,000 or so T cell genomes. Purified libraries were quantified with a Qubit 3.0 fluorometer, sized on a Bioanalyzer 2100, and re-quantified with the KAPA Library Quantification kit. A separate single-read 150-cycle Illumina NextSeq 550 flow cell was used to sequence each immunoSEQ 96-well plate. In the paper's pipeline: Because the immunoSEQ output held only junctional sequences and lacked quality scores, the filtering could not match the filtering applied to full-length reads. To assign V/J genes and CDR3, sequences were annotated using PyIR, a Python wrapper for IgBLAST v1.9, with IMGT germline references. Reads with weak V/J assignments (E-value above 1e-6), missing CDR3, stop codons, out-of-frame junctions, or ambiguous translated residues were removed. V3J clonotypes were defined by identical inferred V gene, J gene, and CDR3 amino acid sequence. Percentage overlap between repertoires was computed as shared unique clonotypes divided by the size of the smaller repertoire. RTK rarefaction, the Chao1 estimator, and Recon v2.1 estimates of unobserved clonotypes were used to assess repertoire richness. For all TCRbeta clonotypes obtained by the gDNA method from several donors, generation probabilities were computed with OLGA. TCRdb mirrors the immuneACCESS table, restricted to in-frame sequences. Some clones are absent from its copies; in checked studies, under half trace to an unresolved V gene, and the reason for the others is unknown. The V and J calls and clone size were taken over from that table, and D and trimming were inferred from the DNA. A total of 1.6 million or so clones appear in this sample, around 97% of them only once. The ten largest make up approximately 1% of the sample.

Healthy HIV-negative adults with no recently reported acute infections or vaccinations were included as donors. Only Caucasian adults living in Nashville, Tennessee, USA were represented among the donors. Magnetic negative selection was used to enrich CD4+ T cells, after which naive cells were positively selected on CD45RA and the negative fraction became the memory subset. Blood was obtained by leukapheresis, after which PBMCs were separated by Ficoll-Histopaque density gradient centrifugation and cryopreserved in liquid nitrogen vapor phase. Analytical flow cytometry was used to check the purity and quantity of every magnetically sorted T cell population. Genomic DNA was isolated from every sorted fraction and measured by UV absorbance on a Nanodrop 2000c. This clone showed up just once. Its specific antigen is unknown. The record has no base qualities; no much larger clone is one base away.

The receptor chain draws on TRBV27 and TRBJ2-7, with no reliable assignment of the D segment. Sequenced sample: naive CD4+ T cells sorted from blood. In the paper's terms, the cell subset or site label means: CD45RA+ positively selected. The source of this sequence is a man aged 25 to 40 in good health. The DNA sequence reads TGTGCCAGCAGTTTCCTGCCACCAGCCTACGAGCAGTACTTC. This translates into CASSFLPPAYEQYF.